The T cell receptor (beta chain) described here comes from a study of CD8+ T cells in alopecia areata. Following extraction, RNA underwent reverse transcription to cDNA, which served as the sequencing template. Libraries were prepared by immunoSEQ multiplex PCR; TCRdb keeps only in-frame clonotypes and omits some of them. The table shows approximately 200,000 clones, with about three fifths occurring only once. Treatment: oral pan-JAK inhibitor, 5-10 mg twice daily. The CDR3 runs to 11 residues. Germline V gene lookup returns CDR1 SGHRS and CDR2 YFSETQ. V lost 5 bases to trimming and J lost 2 bases, with 5 bases between them.

The sequence was collected from a human donor with alopecia areata. The rearrangement uses TRBV5-1 and TRBJ2-7; D remains ambiguous. This sample comprised CD4+ T cells sorted from blood, obtained at week 4, from a patient treated with tofacitinib. For the CDR3, the DNA is TGCGCCAGCAGAGCTACCTACGAGCAGTACTTC. Protein: CASRATYEQYF.